The 12 T cell receptor beta chains in this list originate from one sample, sequenced in a study of blood T cell repertoires in COVID-19. The assay was immunoSEQ multiplex PCR, and TCRdb's table has in-frame clones only and misses some. The sample records more than 150,000 clones, 80% being singletons. The sequencing input was PBMCs or T cells enriched from blood (not recorded which). The receptors originated from a man aged 60 to 75 who had been exposed to COVID-19.

This clone was picked up one time. The V call is TRBV19, the J call TRBJ2-1; 13 bases align to TRBD2. CDR3 length: 16 amino acids. Germline V gene sequence: CDR1 LNHDA, CDR2 SQIVND (reference sequence). V lost 5 bases, J lost 4 bases, and 5 bases stayed unmatched. The CDR3 here is CASSPTGLAGYNEQFF. The CDR3, as DNA: TGTGCCAGTAGTCCTACGGGACTAGCGGGATACAATGAGCAGTTCTTC.

This clone was counted a few times. The V call is TRBV27, the J call TRBJ1-2; TRBD1 might be the D (6 bases). V shed 7 bases and J shed 1 base, with 22 bases lying between them. The CDR3 runs to 17 residues. The germline V gene has CDR1 MNHEY and CDR2 SMNVEV (reference sequence). CDR3 in DNA: TGTGCCAGCACCCCTGGGACAACAACACCCTTTAACTATGGCTACACCTTC. Translated, it gives CASTPGTTTPFNYGYTF.

The chain carries TRBV10-1 and TRBJ1-1; D is possibly TRBD1 (6 bases). CDR3 length equals 15 residues. V was clipped by 4 bases and J by 0 bases, with 12 bases between them. Germline V lookup: CDR1 WNHNN, CDR2 SYGVQD (reference sequence). The CDR3 spells CASSGQRGLNTEAFF. CDR3 sequence (DNA): TGCGCCAGCAGTGGTCAGCGGGGGCTGAACACTGAAGCTTTCTTT.

The V gene is TRBV21-1, the J gene TRBJ2-7; the DNA was not compared with TRBD2, the D call given in the table. TRBV21-1 is designated a pseudogene. The CDR3 totals 14 residues. The CDR3 here is CASSKSGRDYEQYF. The CDR3 DNA is TGTGCCAGCAGCAAGAGCGGGAGGGACTACGAGCAGTACTTC.

This clone showed up just a few times. The chain carries TRBV5-1 and TRBJ1-1; possibly TRBD1 for D (5 bases). The CDR3 loop spans 15 amino acids. The V and J ends lost 3 bases and 1 base respectively, with 13 bases between them. CDR1 and CDR2 from the germline V gene are SGHRS and YFSETQ. CDR3 sequence (DNA): TGCGCCAGCAGCTCGCGGGGCACACAGAACACTGAAGCTTTCTTT. Protein: CASSSRGTQNTEAFF.

The chain has TRBV10-3 and TRBJ2-1; possible D gene TRBD1, 6 bases. The V end lost 7 bases, the J end lost 10 bases, and 17 bases lay between the germline ends. CDR3 length: 13 residues. Germline V gene data show CDR1 as ENHRY and CDR2 as SYGVKD. The CDR3 is CAITQDWQGEQFF. In DNA, the CDR3 is TGTGCCATCACCCAGGACTGGCAGGGGGAGCAGTTCTTC.

J is TRBJ2-2 and V is TRBV9; 7 bases align to TRBD2. The CDR3 extends over 14 amino acids. CDR1 is SGDLS and CDR2 is YYNGEE in the germline V gene. J was trimmed by 4 bases and V by 2 bases; bases with no gene match: 2. The DNA of the CDR3 is TGTGCCAGCAGCGTGGGCGGGAGCACCGGGGAGCTGTTTTTT. Amino acid sequence: CASSVGGSTGELFF. The whole variable domain, filled in from reference TRBV9 and TRBJ2-2, reads DSGVTQTPKHLITATGQRVTLRCSPRSGDLSVYWYQQSLDQGLQFLIQYYNGEERAKGNILERFSAQQFPDLHSELNLSSLELGDSALYFCASSVGGSTGELFFGEGSRLTVL.

The J gene is TRBJ2-2, the V gene TRBV5-1; TRBD2 matches at 16 bases. CDR1 and CDR2 from the germline V gene are SGHRS and YFSETQ. The V and J ends lost 3 bases and 0 bases, in that order; junction bases with no gene match: 11. This CDR3 contains 21 residues. The CDR3 coding sequence is TGCGCCAGCAGCTCCCGTCCGGGACTAGCGGGAGGGCAGGCGAACACCGGGGAGCTGTTTTTT. It is translated as CASSSRPGLAGGQANTGELFF.

This chain links TRBV7-9 with TRBJ2-1; the match to TRBD1 covers 7 bases. From germline, CDR1 is SEHNR and CDR2 FQNEAQ (reference sequence). The CDR3 has 15 amino acids. The V gene end was trimmed by 5 bases and the J gene end by 10 bases; junction bases not matched to a gene: 14. The CDR3 region is CASSHPQGVSGEQFF. In DNA, the CDR3 is TGTGCCAGCAGCCACCCCCAGGGGGTAAGTGGAGAGCAGTTCTTC.

The chain carries TRBV19 and TRBJ2-3; 8 positions match TRBD1. Germline V lookup: CDR1 LNHDA, CDR2 SQIVND (reference sequence). V gave up 5 bases and J gave up 3 bases; unmatched junction bases: 16. The CDR3 contains 18 residues. The CDR3 DNA is TGTGCCAGTAGTCACCGTCGCTTGGGACAGGCCCCTACAGATACGCAGTATTTT. This sequence encodes CASSHRRLGQAPTDTQYF. Full variable domain (rest looked up from reference TRBV19 and TRBJ2-3): DGGITQSPKYLFRKEGQNVTLSCEQNLNHDAMYWYRQDPGQGLRLIYYSQIVNDFQKGDIAEGYSVSREKKESFPLTVTSAQKNPTAFYLCASSHRRLGQAPTDTQYFGPGTRLTVL.

This clone turned up a few times. This chain joins TRBV7-9 and TRBJ1-4; perhaps TRBD1 as D (5 bases). This CDR3 region has 15 residues. Germline loops: CDR1 SEHNR, CDR2 FQNEAQ (reference sequence). Trimming took 4 bases from V and 10 from J, leaving 19 bases between them. The CDR3 bases are TGTGCCAGCAGCTCCACCGGGACTCGGGTCGGAAAACTGTTTTTT. Amino acids: CASSSTGTRVGKLFF.

The chain joins TRBV21-1 to TRBJ2-1; TRBD2 is taken as the D call from the table, unchecked against the DNA. TRBV21-1 is labeled a pseudogene. The CDR3 consists of 17 residues. CDR3 loop: CASSKCRTGGLYNEQFF. CDR3 in DNA: TGTGCCAGCAGCAAATGTCGGACGGGAGGGCTTTACAATGAGCAGTTCTTC.